The 21 T cell receptor beta chains listed next were all sequenced from one sample in a study of T cells in narcolepsy. This table comes from immunoSEQ multiplex PCR, and its TCRdb copy is limited to in-frame clones, with some not included. The sample shows 23,000 or so clones, just under 85% of them seen only once. Specimen: CD45RA- memory CD4+ T cells from PBMCs. Receptors originate from a human donor with narcolepsy.

The CDR3 reads CASSLLWPSGGGEQFF. As DNA, the CDR3 is TGTGCCAGCAGCTTACTCTGGCCTAGCGGAGGTGGTGAGCAGTTCTTC. V usage is TRBV7-2 and J usage is TRBJ2-1; 7 bases match TRBD2. This CDR3 spans 16 amino acids. The ends lost 2 bases at V and 9 bases at J; junction bases unmatched: 13. CDR1 is SGHTA, CDR2 FQGNSA, per germline.

The genes are TRBV7-7 and TRBJ2-7, with 8 bases identical to TRBD1. The V gene's germline CDR1 is SSHAT and CDR2 FNYEAQ (reference sequence). The junction had 6 bases not matched to a gene; V was cut back by 5 bases and J by 6 bases. The CDR3 totals 13 residues. In DNA form, the CDR3 reads TGTGCCAGCAGCCCGGACAGGGACGGCGAGCAGTACTTC. Its protein is CASSPDRDGEQYF.

V and J are TRBV28 and TRBJ2-5, with TRBD2 matching over 8 bases. The V and J ends lost 5 bases and 3 bases, in that order; junction bases with no gene match: 8. The CDR3 spans 15 residues. CDR1 is MDHEN, CDR2 SYDVKM, per germline. The DNA for the CDR3 is TGTGCCAGCAGTCCCGCGGGGGGTAGTAAAGAGACCCAGTACTTC. It translates to CASSPAGGSKETQYF.

The table lists this clone with a count of one. V and J are TRBV4-3 and TRBJ2-1, with 7 bases that match TRBD2. Losses at the gene ends were 2 bases for V and 6 bases for J; bases not matched to a gene: 16. Germline V CDR1 and CDR2: LGHNA, YSLEER. The CDR3 is made up of 18 amino acids. CDR3 sequence: CASSQIVLREGLPNEQFF. CDR3 DNA: TGCGCCAGCAGCCAAATAGTTCTAAGGGAGGGCCTTCCCAATGAGCAGTTCTTC.

This clone appeared a single time. The V and J genes are TRBV12-1 and TRBJ2-3; TRBD1, as called in the table, went unchecked against the DNA. TRBV12-1 is a pseudogene. This CDR3 has 16 amino acids. CDR3 in amino acids: CASSSWTGGGTDTQYF. CDR3 DNA: TGTGCCAGCAGCTCGTGGACAGGGGGAGGCACAGATACGCAGTATTTT.

The chain combines TRBV5-1 with TRBJ2-3, with 12 positions matching TRBD2. The CDR3 runs to 16 residues. Looked up from germline, CDR1 is SGHRS and CDR2 is YFSETQ. Trimming removed 4 bases from V and 5 bases from J; junction bases left unmatched: 8. The CDR3 spells CASSLTSGRGEDTQYF. The CDR3 coding sequence is TGCGCCAGCAGCCTGACTAGCGGGAGAGGGGAAGATACGCAGTATTTT.

The V and J genes are TRBV18 and TRBJ2-3, with TRBD1 matching 10 bases. From germline, CDR1 is KGHSH and CDR2 LQKENI. The CDR3 is 16 amino acids. V lost 3 bases, J lost 1 base, and 4 bases stayed unmatched. This chain's CDR3 is CASSPTGGAGTDTQYF. The CDR3 DNA sequence: TGTGCCAGCTCACCGACAGGGGGCGCGGGCACAGATACGCAGTATTTT. Full variable domain (remainder filled in from reference TRBV18 and TRBJ2-3): NAGVMQNPRHLVRRRGQEARLRCSPMKGHSHVYWYRQLPEEGLKFMVYLQKENIIDESGMPKERFSAEFPKEGPSILRIQQVVRGDSAAYFCASSPTGGAGTDTQYFGPGTRLTVL.

V gene TRBV6-5 combines with J gene TRBJ1-2, with 7 bases that match TRBD1. With 6 bases clipped from V and 3 bases from J, the junction kept 7 bases outside the gene matches. CDR1 is MNHEY, CDR2 SVGAGI, per germline. CDR3 length: 14 amino acids. CDR3 bases: TGTGCCAGCAGAATTTACAGGGGCGACTATGGCTACACCTTC. Protein: CASRIYRGDYGYTF.

The chain is built from TRBV19 and TRBJ1-1; 7 bases match TRBD1. Germline CDR1 and CDR2: LNHDA and SQIVND (reference sequence). Trimming removed 3 bases from V and 8 bases from J; junction bases left unmatched: 12. This CDR3 has 15 amino acids. Here the CDR3 reads CASSIPIGGTAEAFF. CDR3 nucleotide sequence: TGTGCCAGTAGTATTCCCATCGGGGGGACAGCCGAAGCTTTCTTT.

The chain joins TRBV10-3 to TRBJ2-1, with 7 positions matching TRBD1. Germline lookup yields CDR1 ENHRY and CDR2 SYGVKD. J was trimmed by 5 bases and V by 4 bases; bases with no gene match: 14. This CDR3 has 17 residues. CDR3 nucleotides: TGTGCCATCAGTGTTCCTGTGACAGGGAAATCGGACAATGAGCAGTTCTTC. It specifies CAISVPVTGKSDNEQFF.

The rearrangement uses TRBV18 and TRBJ1-4; no definite D call. The V end lost 4 bases, the J end lost 0 bases, and 12 bases lay between the germline ends. The CDR3 is 16 amino acids. CDR1 is KGHSH and CDR2 is LQKENI in the germline V gene. The CDR3 coding sequence is TGTGCCAGCTCACGGCTAGTCTCCGCAACTAATGAAAAACTGTTTTTT. This gives the protein CASSRLVSATNEKLFF.

The chain is built from TRBV5-1 and TRBJ2-3; TRBD2 agrees at 7 bases. Germline lookup yields CDR1 SGHRS and CDR2 YFSETQ. CDR3 size: 15 residues. V shed 0 bases, J shed 2 bases, and the junction held 3 bases outside the gene matches. Here the CDR3 DNA reads TGCGCCAGCAGCTTGGAGGCGGGGGTCACAGATACGCAGTATTTT. It specifies CASSLEAGVTDTQYF.

The chain has TRBV13 and TRBJ2-2; 7 bases are shared with TRBD1. V was clipped by 3 bases and J by 2 bases; unmatched bases: 12. Per germline, CDR1 PRHDT and CDR2 FYEKMQ (reference sequence). The CDR3 totals 18 residues. As DNA, the CDR3 is TGTGCCAGCAGCTTCTCAACCGGACAGGTCTTCAACACCGGGGAGCTGTTTTTT. Translating it yields CASSFSTGQVFNTGELFF.

As for this clone: This sample also contains other DNA sequences that code for the same CDR3. V is TRBV6-6 and J is TRBJ2-3; D remains unclear. Trimming removed 2 bases from V and 2 bases from J, with 8 bases in between. Germline assignment: CDR1 MNHNY and CDR2 SVGAGI (reference sequence). The CDR3 length is 14 residues. The CDR3 spells CASSYPGNTDTQYF. The CDR3 DNA reads TGTGCCAGCAGTTACCCTGGCAACACAGATACGCAGTATTTT.

This chain connects TRBV6-5 to TRBJ2-1; no reliable D call. The CDR3 covers 14 residues. Trimming stripped 5 bases from V and 12 bases from J, with 20 bases between. The germline gives CDR1 MNHEY, CDR2 SVGAGI. This chain's CDR3 is CASSEFGGGVSQFF. CDR3 bases: TGTGCCAGCAGTGAATTCGGTGGTGGGGTTTCGCAGTTCTTC.

The chain combines TRBV28 with TRBJ1-2, with TRBD1 matching 7 bases. Germline V lookup: CDR1 MDHEN, CDR2 SYDVKM. With V trimmed by 1 base and J by 1 base, 18 bases remained unmatched. The CDR3 consists of 20 residues. CDR3 protein: CASSLFVTGADKPLNYGYTF. The CDR3 DNA is TGTGCCAGCAGTTTATTCGTAACAGGGGCGGATAAGCCTCTTAACTATGGCTACACCTTC.

On this clone: Other DNA sequences in this specimen translate into the identical CDR3. The chain carries TRBV28 and TRBJ2-1; 10 bases are shared with TRBD2. The germline CDR1 and CDR2 sequences are MDHEN and SYDVKM. The CDR3 extends over 15 amino acids. The V segment lost 3 bases and the J segment 7 bases; nucleotides outside the gene matches: 6. CDR3 region: CASSLASGRDNEQFF. CDR3 nucleotide sequence: TGTGCCAGCAGTTTGGCTAGCGGGAGAGATAATGAGCAGTTCTTC.

This rearrangement joins TRBV11-2 to TRBJ2-3; 7 bases match TRBD2. Unmatched junction bases numbered 10, after V lost 5 bases and J lost 5 bases. This CDR3 spans 15 amino acids. Germline CDR1 is SGHAT and CDR2 is FQNNGV. The CDR3 nucleotides are TGTGCCAGCAGCCCGTTCCGGGAGCGGGGAGATACGCAGTATTTT. Translated: CASSPFRERGDTQYF.

The chain recombines TRBV4-3 with TRBJ2-1, with 10 bases identical to TRBD2. CDR1 is LGHNA and CDR2 is YSLEER in the germline V gene. V was pared by 1 base and J by 6 bases, with 9 bases of the junction left unmatched. The CDR3 is 17 residues long. DNA for the CDR3: TGCGCCAGCAGCCAAGCGGAAGGGACTAGCGACCGCAATGAGCAGTTCTTC. Protein sequence: CASSQAEGTSDRNEQFF.

This clone was seen only a few times. The V gene is TRBV7-2, the J gene TRBJ2-5, with D perhaps given as TRBD1 or TRBD2 (6 bases each). CDR3 length: 14 amino acids. Germline V lookup: CDR1 SGHTA, CDR2 FQGNSA. Trimming cost V 4 bases and J 10 bases, with 19 bases left between them. The CDR3 sequence: CASSSPRGAGGQYF. The CDR3 region has the DNA TGTGCCAGCAGCTCCCCGAGGGGGGCGGGTGGCCAGTACTTC. Variable domain in full (rest from reference TRBV7-2 and TRBJ2-5): GAGVSQSPSNKVTEKGKDVELRCDPISGHTALYWYRQSLGQGLEFLIYFQGNSAPDKSGLPSDRFSAERTGGSVSTLTIQRTQQEDSAVYLCASSSPRGAGGQYFGPGTRLLVL.

The chain uses TRBV6-1 and TRBJ2-5, with TRBD2 as a possible D gene (6 bases). Trimming pared 7 bases from V and 7 bases from J, leaving 10 bases between. The CDR3 totals 11 residues. The germline CDR1 and CDR2 sequences are MNHNS and SASEGT. The CDR3 DNA sequence: TGTGCCAGCAATAACGGGGGGACCCAGTACTTC. It is translated as CASNNGGTQYF.